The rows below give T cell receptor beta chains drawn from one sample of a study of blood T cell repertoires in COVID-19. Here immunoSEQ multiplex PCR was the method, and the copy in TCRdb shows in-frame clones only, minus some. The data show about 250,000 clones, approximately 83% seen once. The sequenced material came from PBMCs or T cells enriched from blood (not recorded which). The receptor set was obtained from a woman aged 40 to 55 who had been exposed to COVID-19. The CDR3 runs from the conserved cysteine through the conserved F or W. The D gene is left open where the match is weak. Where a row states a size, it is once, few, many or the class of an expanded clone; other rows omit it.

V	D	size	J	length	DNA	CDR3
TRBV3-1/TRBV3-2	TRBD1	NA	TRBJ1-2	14	TGTGCCAGCAGCGGGGGACAGGGGACCTATGGCTACACCTTC	CASSGGQGTYGYTF
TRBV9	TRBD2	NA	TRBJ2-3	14	TGTGCCAGCAGCGCTCTAGCGGGTCATGATACGCAGTATTTT	CASSALAGHDTQYF
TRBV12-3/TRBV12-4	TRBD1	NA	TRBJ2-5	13	TGTGCCAGCAGCCTTCACAGGGGAGAGACCCAGTACTTC	CASSLHRGETQYF
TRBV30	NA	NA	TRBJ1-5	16	TGTGCCTGGAGCGCTTCGGGATTTTATAGCAATCAGCCCCAGCATTTT	CAWSASGFYSNQPQHF
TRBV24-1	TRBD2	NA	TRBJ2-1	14	TGTGCCACCCAGACTAGCGGGGGGATCAATGAGCAGTTCTTC	CATQTSGGINEQFF
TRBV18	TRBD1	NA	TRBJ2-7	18	TGTGCCAGCTCACCCCTTACGGGACAGGGCGTATCGAGCTACGAGCAGTACTTC	CASSPLTGQGVSSYEQYF
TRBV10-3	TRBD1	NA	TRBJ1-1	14	TGTGCCATCAGGACGACAGGGGAAGGCATTGAAGCTTTCTTT	CAIRTTGEGIEAFF
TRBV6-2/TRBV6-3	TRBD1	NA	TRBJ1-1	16	TGTGCCAGCAGTTGGGCCGGGACAGGGATTTCTGGTGAAGCTTTCTTT	CASSWAGTGISGEAFF
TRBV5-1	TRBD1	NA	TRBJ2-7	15	TGCGCCAGCAGCTTTAGGACAGGGGGTCGGAGCGAGCAGTACTTC	CASSFRTGGRSEQYF
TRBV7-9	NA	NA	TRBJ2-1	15	TGTGCCAGCAGCTTAGAGCGAGCCCTGTACAATGAGCAGTTCTTC	CASSLERALYNEQFF
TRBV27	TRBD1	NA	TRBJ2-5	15	TGTGCCAGCAGTCCAGGGACAGTCCTCGGGGAGACCCAGTACTTC	CASSPGTVLGETQYF
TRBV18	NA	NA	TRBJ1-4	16	TGTGCCAGCTCACTAGGGACAACTACAACTAATGAAAAACTGTTTTTT	CASSLGTTTTNEKLFF
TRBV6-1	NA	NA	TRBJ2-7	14	TGTGCCAGCAGTGAAGTTCCAGACTCCTACGAGCAGTACTTC	CASSEVPDSYEQYF
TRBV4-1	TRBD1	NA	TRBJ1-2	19	TGCGCCAGCAGCCACCGCGGGACAGGGGGTCTTCTGGGTTCCTATGGCTACACCTTC	CASSHRGTGGLLGSYGYTF
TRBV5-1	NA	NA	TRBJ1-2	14	TGCGCCAGCAGCTTGGAGCGGTTTAGCCATGGCTACACCTTC	CASSLERFSHGYTF
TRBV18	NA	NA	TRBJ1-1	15	TGTGCCAGCTCTGACGCGAGGGGGGGAGACACTGAAGCTTTCTTT	CASSDARGGDTEAFF
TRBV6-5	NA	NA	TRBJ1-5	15	TGTGCCAGCAGTTATGCAGGGCGAAATGATCAGCCCCAGCATTTT	CASSYAGRNDQPQHF
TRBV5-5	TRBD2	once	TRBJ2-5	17	TGTGCCAGCAGCCCCCTCGGGCTAGCGGGGGACCAAGAGACCCAGTACTTC	CASSPLGLAGDQETQYF
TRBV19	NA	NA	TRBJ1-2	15	TGTGCCAGTACCCGGGACTTCACGAAGGGCTATGGCTACACCTTC	CASTRDFTKGYGYTF
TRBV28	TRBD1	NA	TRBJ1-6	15	TGTGCCAGCCTGGGAACCGGGACAGTTAATTCACCCCTCCACTTT	CASLGTGTVNSPLHF
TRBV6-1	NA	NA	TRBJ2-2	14	TGTGCCAGCAGTGAAGAAAGAGGCATCGGGGAGCTGTTTTTT	CASSEERGIGELFF
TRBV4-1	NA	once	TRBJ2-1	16	TGCGCCAGCAGCCAAGGTGGGGGGAAGGCCTACAATGAGCAGTTCTTC	CASSQGGGKAYNEQFF
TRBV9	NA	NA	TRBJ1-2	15	TGTGCCAGCAGCGTAGCACCGGGTGAACGCTATGGCTACACCTTC	CASSVAPGERYGYTF
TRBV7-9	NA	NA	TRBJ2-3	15	TGTGCCAGCAGCCGGACAGCTACTGGGACAGATACGCAGTATTTT	CASSRTATGTDTQYF
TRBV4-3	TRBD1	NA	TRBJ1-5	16	TGCGCCAGCAGCCAAGATAGTGGACAGGGCAATCAGCCCCAGCATTTT	CASSQDSGQGNQPQHF
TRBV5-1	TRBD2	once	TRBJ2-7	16	TGCGCCAGCAGCTCCGGGCCTAGCGGGGGGTACTACGAGCAGTACTTC	CASSSGPSGGYYEQYF
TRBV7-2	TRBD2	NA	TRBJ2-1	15	TGTGCCAGCAGCTTAGGGACTAGCGGGGGGGTAGTGCAGTTCTTC	CASSLGTSGGVVQFF
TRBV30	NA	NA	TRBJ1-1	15	TGTGCCTGGAGTTCGGTTCACCCCCCCGTCACTGAAGCTTTCTTT	CAWSSVHPPVTEAFF
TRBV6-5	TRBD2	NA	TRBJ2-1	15	TGTGCCAGCAACACAGGCGGACTAGCCGGCAATGAGCAGTTCTTC	CASNTGGLAGNEQFF
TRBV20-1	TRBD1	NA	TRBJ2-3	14	TGCAGTGCTAGTCGACAGGGCCCCACAGATACGCAGTATTTT	CSASRQGPTDTQYF
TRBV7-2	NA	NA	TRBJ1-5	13	TGTGCCAGTGGAGGGGATGGGGTTCAGCCCCAGCATTTT	CASGGDGVQPQHF
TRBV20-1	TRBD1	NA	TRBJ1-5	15	TGCAGTGCTAGTACCGGGACAGGGGAAGGTCAGCCCCAGCATTTT	CSASTGTGEGQPQHF
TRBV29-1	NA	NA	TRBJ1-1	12	TGCAGCGTTGACCGGGGGGGCGCTGAAGCTTTCTTT	CSVDRGGAEAFF
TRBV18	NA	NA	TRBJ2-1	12	TGTGCCAGCTCACCACGACTAGATGAGCAGTTCTTC	CASSPRLDEQFF
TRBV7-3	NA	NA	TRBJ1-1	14	TGTGCCAGCGCGACCGGGTCCTCGAACACTGAAGCTTTCTTT	CASATGSSNTEAFF
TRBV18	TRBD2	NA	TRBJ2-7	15	TGTGCCAGCTCCTTGCCAAGCGGGGGGGCTTCCGAGCAGTACTTC	CASSLPSGGASEQYF
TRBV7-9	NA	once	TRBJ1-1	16	TGTGCCAGCAGCTTAGGCAGGGGCAAAGGGAACACTGAAGCTTTCTTT	CASSLGRGKGNTEAFF
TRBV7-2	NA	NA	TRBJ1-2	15	TGTGCCAGCAGCGTGTCGTCACAGTCTAACTATGGCTACACCTTC	CASSVSSQSNYGYTF
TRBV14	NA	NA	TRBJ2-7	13	TGTGCCAGCAGCCAAGTCAACTCCTACGAGCAGTACTTC	CASSQVNSYEQYF
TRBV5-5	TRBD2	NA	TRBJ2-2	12	TGTGCCGGGGGGGCGAACACCGGGGAGCTGTTTTTT	CAGGANTGELFF
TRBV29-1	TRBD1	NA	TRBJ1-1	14	TGCAGCGTTGGACAGGGGGCCTCGGACACTGAAGCTTTCTTT	CSVGQGASDTEAFF
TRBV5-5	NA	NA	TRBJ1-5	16	TGTGCCAGCAGCCTCGGGAGGGCTTATAGCAATCAGCCCCAGCATTTT	CASSLGRAYSNQPQHF